This T cell receptor beta chain was documented in a study of blood T cell repertoires in COVID-19. In the original processing: Reference gene primer amplification in the assay estimated nucleated cell counts. Assay: immunoSEQ multiplex PCR; the TCRdb copy retains only in-frame clones and omits some. For V, J and clone size, that table is used; D and trimming come from the DNA. The data show 130,000 to 150,000 clones, about 88% seen once. This CDR3 comprises 16 residues. CDR1 SGHRS and CDR2 YFSETQ come from the germline V gene. The V gene lost 0 bases and the J gene lost 4 bases, with 14 bases spanning the gap.

The sequence was obtained from a human donor with acute or convalescent COVID-19. The donor label of this sample is uncertain. Sequenced sample: peripheral blood. The chain joins TRBV5-1 to TRBJ1-3; D gene uncertain. Here the CDR3 reads CASSLGFRVSGNTIYF. In DNA form, the CDR3 reads TGCGCCAGCAGCTTGGGGTTTCGGGTCTCAGGAAACACCATATATTTT. Variable domain in full (rest from reference TRBV5-1 and TRBJ1-3): KAGVTQTPRYLIKTRGQQVTLSCSPISGHRSVSWYQQTPGQGLQFLFEYFSETQRNKGNFPGRFSGRQFSNSRSEMNVSTLELGDSALYLCASSLGFRVSGNTIYFGEGSWLTVV.